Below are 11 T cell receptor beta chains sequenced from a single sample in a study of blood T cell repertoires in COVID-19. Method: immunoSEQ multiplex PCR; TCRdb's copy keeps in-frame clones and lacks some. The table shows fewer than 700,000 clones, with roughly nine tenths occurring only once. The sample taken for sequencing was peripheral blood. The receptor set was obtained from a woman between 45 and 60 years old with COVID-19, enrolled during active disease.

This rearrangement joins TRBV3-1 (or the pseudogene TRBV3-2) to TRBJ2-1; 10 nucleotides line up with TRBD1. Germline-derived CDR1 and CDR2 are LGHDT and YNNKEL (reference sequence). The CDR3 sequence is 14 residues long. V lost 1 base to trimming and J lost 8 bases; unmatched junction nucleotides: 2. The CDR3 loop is CASSQGQGADEQFF. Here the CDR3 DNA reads TGTGCCAGCAGCCAAGGACAGGGGGCCGATGAGCAGTTCTTC.

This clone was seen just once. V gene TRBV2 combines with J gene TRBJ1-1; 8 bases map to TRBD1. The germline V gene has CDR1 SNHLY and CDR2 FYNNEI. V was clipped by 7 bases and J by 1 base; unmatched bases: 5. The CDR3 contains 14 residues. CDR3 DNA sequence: TGTGCCAGCACCTGGGACAGGAAGAACACTGAAGCTTTCTTT. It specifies CASTWDRKNTEAFF.

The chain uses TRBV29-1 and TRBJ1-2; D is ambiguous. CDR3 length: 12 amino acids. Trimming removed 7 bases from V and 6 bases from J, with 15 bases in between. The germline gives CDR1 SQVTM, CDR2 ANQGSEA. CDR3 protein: CSGEGQNDGYTF. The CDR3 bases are TGCAGCGGGGAGGGTCAAAACGATGGCTACACCTTC.

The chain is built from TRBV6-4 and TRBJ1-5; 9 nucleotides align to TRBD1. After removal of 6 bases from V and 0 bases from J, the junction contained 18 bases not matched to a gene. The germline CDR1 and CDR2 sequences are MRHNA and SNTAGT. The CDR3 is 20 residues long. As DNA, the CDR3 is TGTGCCAGCAGGACGAGACCGCCGGGACAGGGTGCTTATAGCAATCAGCCCCAGCATTTT. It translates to CASRTRPPGQGAYSNQPQHF.

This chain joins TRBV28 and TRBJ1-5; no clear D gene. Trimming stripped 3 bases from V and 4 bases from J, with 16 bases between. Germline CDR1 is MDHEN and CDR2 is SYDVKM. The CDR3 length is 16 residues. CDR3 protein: CASSFGVRGKNQPQHF. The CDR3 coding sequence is TGTGCCAGCAGTTTTGGGGTTCGAGGGAAGAATCAGCCCCAGCATTTT. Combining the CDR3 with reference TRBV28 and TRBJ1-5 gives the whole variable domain DVKVTQSSRYLVKRTGEKVFLECVQDMDHENMFWYRQDPGLGLRLIYFSYDVKMKEKGDIPEGYSVSREKKERFSLILESASTNQTSMYLCASSFGVRGKNQPQHFGDGTRLSIL.

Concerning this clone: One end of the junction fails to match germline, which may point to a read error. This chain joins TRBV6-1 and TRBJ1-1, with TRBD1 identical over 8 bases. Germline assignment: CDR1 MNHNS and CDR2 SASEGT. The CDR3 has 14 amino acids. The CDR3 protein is CASREDRGDPEAFF. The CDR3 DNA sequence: TGTGCCAGCAGGGAAGACAGGGGAGACCCTGAAGCTTTCTTT.

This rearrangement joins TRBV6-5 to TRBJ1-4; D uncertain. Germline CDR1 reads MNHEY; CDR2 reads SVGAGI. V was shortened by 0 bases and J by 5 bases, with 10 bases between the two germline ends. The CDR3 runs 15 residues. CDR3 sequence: CASSYSGTANEKLFF. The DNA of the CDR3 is TGTGCCAGCAGTTACTCGGGCACAGCCAATGAAAAACTGTTTTTT.

The CDR3 DNA sequence: TGTGCCGGTTCCGTGGGACTGACCAAGTCCTACGAGCAGTACTTC. This gives the protein CAGSVGLTKSYEQYF. The chain recombines TRBV2 with TRBJ2-7; D perhaps matches TRBD2 (6 bases). Germline-derived CDR1 and CDR2 are SNHLY and FYNNEI. CDR3 length: 15 amino acids. Trimming pared 11 bases from V and 1 base from J, leaving 21 bases between.

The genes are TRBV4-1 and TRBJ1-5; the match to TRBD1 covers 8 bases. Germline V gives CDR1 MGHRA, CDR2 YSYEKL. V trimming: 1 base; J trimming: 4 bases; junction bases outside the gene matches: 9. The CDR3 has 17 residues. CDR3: CASSQGPPRQGNQPQHF. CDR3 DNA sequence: TGCGCCAGCAGCCAAGGACCCCCCAGACAGGGGAATCAGCCCCAGCATTTT.

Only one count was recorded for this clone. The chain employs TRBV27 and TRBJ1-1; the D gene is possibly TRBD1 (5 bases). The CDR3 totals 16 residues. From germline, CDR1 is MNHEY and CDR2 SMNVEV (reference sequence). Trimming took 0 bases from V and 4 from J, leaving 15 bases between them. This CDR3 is CASSLSWGRRATEAFF. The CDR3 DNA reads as TGTGCCAGCAGTTTATCGTGGGGGAGGAGGGCCACTGAAGCTTTCTTT.

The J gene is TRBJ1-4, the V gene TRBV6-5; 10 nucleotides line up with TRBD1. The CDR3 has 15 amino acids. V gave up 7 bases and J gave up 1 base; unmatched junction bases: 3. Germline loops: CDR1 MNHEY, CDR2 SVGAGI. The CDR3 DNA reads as TGTGCCAGCATTGGACAGGGGGTAACTAATGAAAAACTGTTTTTT. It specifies CASIGQGVTNEKLFF.